This T cell receptor beta chain derives from a study of OX40 agonist ivuxolimab in advanced cancers. Across the whole study: The eligibility criteria allowed prior anti-PD-1, anti-PD-L1 or anti-CTLA-4 therapy, and about 40% had some. Of the patients, three showed partial responses, one with hepatocellular carcinoma and two with cutaneous melanoma. The study, taken as a whole, reports: CD4+ and CD8+ T cells in blood underwent clonal expansion by week 6 at 0.1 to 3.0 mg/kg.

This clone was picked up a small number of times. As yet, its antigen is unknown. Trimming removed 6 bases from V and 3 bases from J; junction bases left unmatched: 8. This CDR3 region has 15 residues. Germline values: CDR1 SNHLY, CDR2 FYNNEI. Repertoires were generated with immunoSEQ multiplex PCR, while TCRdb's copy carries only in-frame clones and drops some. The sample lists approximately 72,000 clones; just over 85% were seen once. Blood sampling took place at baseline, cycle 4 day 1, and cycle 7 day 1. Here the sequenced sample was CD4+ or CD8+ T cells sorted from blood, taken in a trial of the OX40 agonist ivuxolimab. The chain links TRBV2 to TRBJ1-5; 7 bases match TRBD1. The TCR was taken from an adult with an advanced solid tumor such as melanoma, head and neck, liver or kidney cancer. The CDR3 DNA reads TGTGCCAGCAGCAGGGGGATGATTGACAATCAGCCCCAGCATTTT. It encodes CASSRGMIDNQPQHF.